These 21 T cell receptor beta chains were sequenced from one sample in a study of T cell responses to AZD1222 COVID-19 vaccine. Measured with immunoSEQ multiplex PCR; TCRdb has only the in-frame clones, and not every one. The table lists roughly 120,000 clones, 80% to 90% of them singletons. The material was peripheral blood, obtained 28 days after the second AZD1222 dose. The receptors shown here come from an adult who received the AZD1222 COVID-19 vaccine.

The chain uses TRBV4-3 and TRBJ2-7; 10 bases align to TRBD2. This CDR3 comprises 15 residues. V lost 4 bases and J lost 4; bases outside the gene matches: 7. CDR1 is LGHNA, CDR2 YSLEER, per germline. CDR3 loop: CASSLGGAGGYEQYF. CDR3 bases: TGCGCCAGCAGCCTCGGGGGAGCGGGAGGGTACGAGCAGTACTTC.

V gene TRBV5-6 combines with J gene TRBJ2-2; D gene unclear. This CDR3 comprises 14 residues. Looked up from germline, CDR1 is SGHDT and CDR2 is YYEEEE. The ends were cut back, 1 base at V and 2 bases at J, with 6 bases in the middle. As DNA, the CDR3 is TGTGCCAGCAGCTTGACCCGTAACACCGGGGAGCTGTTTTTT. It specifies CASSLTRNTGELFF.

V gene TRBV23-1 combines with J gene TRBJ1-2, with D maybe TRBD1 (6 bases). TRBV23-1 falls under the ORF class, with uncertain function. The V gene lost 11 bases and the J gene lost 0 bases, with 22 bases spanning the gap. CDR3 length: 16 residues. CDR3 amino acids: CAGEPMGQGTNYGYTF. The CDR3 region has the DNA TGCGCCGGCGAGCCAATGGGGCAGGGGACTAACTATGGCTACACCTTC.

The chain recombines TRBV6-2 or TRBV6-3 with TRBJ2-7; D remains unclear. The CDR3 covers 14 residues. Trimming shortened V by 4 bases and J by 2 bases, and 12 bases separated the two germline ends. Germline CDR1 MNHEY, CDR2 SVGEGT. CDR3 protein: CASSSTLEAYEQYF. The CDR3 DNA follows: TGTGCCAGCAGTTCCACCCTAGAAGCCTACGAGCAGTACTTC.

V is TRBV11-2 and J is TRBJ2-7; D not certain. Trimming removed 4 bases at V and 2 bases at J, with 12 bases between. CDR3 length equals 14 residues. In germline, CDR1 is SGHAT, CDR2 FQNNGV. CDR3 sequence: CASSSRGPTYEQYF. The CDR3, as DNA: TGTGCCAGCAGCTCTAGAGGCCCCACCTACGAGCAGTACTTC.

The chain joins TRBV27 to TRBJ1-2; 8 bases match TRBD1. V trimming: 0 bases; J trimming: 4 bases; junction bases outside the gene matches: 10. Germline CDR1 is MNHEY and CDR2 is SMNVEV (reference sequence). This CDR3 is 17 amino acids long. CDR3 coding DNA: TGTGCCAGCAGTTTATCAGTACGGCAGGGGGCAAGCTATGGCTACACCTTC. Translated, it gives CASSLSVRQGASYGYTF.

This clone was counted a single time. The gene calls are TRBV7-9 and TRBJ2-2; TRBD1 matches 10 bases. This CDR3 has 16 residues. Trimming cost V 6 bases and J 1 base; bases outside gene matches: 5. The germline V gene encodes CDR1 SEHNR and CDR2 FQNEAQ (reference sequence). CDR3 nucleotides: TGTGCCAGCAGTATCAGGGACAGGGGGAACACCGGGGAGCTGTTTTTT. Protein product: CASSIRDRGNTGELFF.

This chain connects TRBV11-2 to TRBJ1-1; D ambiguous. Trimming removed 5 bases from V and 7 bases from J, with 17 bases in between. The CDR3 spans 14 residues. CDR1 SGHAT and CDR2 FQNNGV come from the germline V gene. CDR3 DNA sequence: TGTGCCAGCAGCATAACGGGAGGTTGGGGTGAAGCTTTCTTT. It is translated as CASSITGGWGEAFF. Together with reference TRBV11-2 and TRBJ1-1, the CDR3 gives the full variable domain: EAGVAQSPRYKIIEKRQSVAFWCNPISGHATLYWYQQILGQGPKLLIQFQNNGVVDDSQLPKDRFSAERLKGVDSTLKIQPAKLEDSAVYLCASSITGGWGEAFFGQGTRLTVV.

The chain employs TRBV25-1 and TRBJ2-3; D is possibly TRBD1 (5 bases). Trimming took off 4 bases at V and 2 bases at J, with 10 bases between the two ends. This CDR3 region has 14 residues. Germline lookup yields CDR1 MGHDK and CDR2 SYGVNS. The CDR3 DNA reads TGTGCCAGCAGTGGCCGACAGTCCACAGATACGCAGTATTTT. Its translation is CASSGRQSTDTQYF.

The rearrangement joins TRBV25-1 to TRBJ1-2, with D perhaps TRBD1 (5 bases). V lost 2 bases to trimming and J lost 4 bases, with 14 bases between them. This CDR3 comprises 15 residues. Germline V gene data show CDR1 as MGHDK and CDR2 as SYGVNS. The CDR3 DNA follows: TGTGCCAGCAGTGAAAGGGACCAGATTTTCTATGGCTACACCTTC. Translating it yields CASSERDQIFYGYTF.

The rearrangement links TRBV2 to TRBJ2-7; D not certain. From germline, CDR1 is SNHLY and CDR2 FYNNEI. CDR3 length: 12 amino acids. Trimming left V 5 bases short and J 3 bases short, with 8 bases between. The CDR3 region is CASSPAGYEQYF. In nucleotides, the CDR3 is TGTGCCAGCAGTCCCGCAGGCTACGAGCAGTACTTC.

The rearrangement uses TRBV10-3 and TRBJ2-7; possibly TRBD2 for D (5 bases). Germline CDR1 ENHRY, CDR2 SYGVKD. Trimming stripped 4 bases from V and 0 bases from J, with 13 bases between. The CDR3 covers 15 residues. CDR3: CAISGGEESSYEQYF. The CDR3 nucleotides read TGTGCCATCAGTGGGGGAGAGGAATCCTCCTACGAGCAGTACTTC.

This chain connects TRBV10-3 to TRBJ2-2; TRBD1 agrees at 9 bases. Germline V gene sequence: CDR1 ENHRY, CDR2 SYGVKD. The CDR3 is 15 amino acids. J lost 4 bases, V lost 4 bases, and 4 bases had no gene match. CDR3 in DNA: TGTGCCATCAGTGGGGACAGGGATAGCACCGGGGAGCTGTTTTTT. This translates into CAISGDRDSTGELFF.

The V gene is TRBV19, the J gene TRBJ1-4; D possibly corresponds to TRBD1 (6 bases). Germline-derived CDR1 and CDR2 are LNHDA and SQIVND (reference sequence). V was clipped by 4 bases and J by 1 base, with 10 bases between them. The CDR3 is 15 residues long. The CDR3 spells CASSTTGRTNEKLFF. In DNA form, the CDR3 reads TGTGCCAGTAGTACAACAGGGAGAACTAATGAAAAACTGTTTTTT.

The rearrangement joins TRBV6-5 to TRBJ2-3; 9 bases map to TRBD1. The CDR3 totals 14 residues. With V trimmed by 8 bases and J by 3 bases, 6 bases remained unmatched. Germline CDR1 reads MNHEY; CDR2 reads SVGAGI. CDR3: CASRQGVETDTQYF. The DNA for the CDR3 is TGTGCCAGCCGACAGGGGGTTGAGACAGATACGCAGTATTTT.

The V gene is TRBV15, the J gene TRBJ2-3; D ambiguous. The CDR3 runs to 17 residues. Per germline, CDR1 LNHNV and CDR2 YYDKDF (reference sequence). V was cut by 5 bases and J by 3 bases, with 21 bases left in between. CDR3 residues: CATSPSTRPSDTDTQYF. DNA of the CDR3: TGTGCCACCAGCCCGTCGACAAGGCCTTCGGATACAGATACGCAGTATTTT. The full variable domain, its missing parts supplied by reference TRBV15 and TRBJ2-3, is DAMVIQNPRYQVTQFGKPVTLSCSQTLNHNVMYWYQQKSSQAPKLLFHYYDKDFNNEADTPDNFQSRRPNTSFCFLDIRSPGLGDTAMYLCATSPSTRPSDTDTQYFGPGTRLTVL.

The chain recombines TRBV18 with TRBJ2-7; D remains unclear. Trimming took off 2 bases at V and 2 bases at J, with 7 bases between the two ends. The CDR3 consists of 13 residues. From germline, CDR1 is KGHSH and CDR2 LQKENI. CDR3 amino acids: CASSPSNPYEQYF. In DNA, the CDR3 is TGTGCCAGCTCACCATCCAACCCCTACGAGCAGTACTTC.

V is TRBV10-3 and J is TRBJ2-7, with D hard to call. The CDR3 runs to 16 residues. In germline, CDR1 is ENHRY, CDR2 SYGVKD. With 4 bases removed from V and 1 base from J, the gap between germline ends came to 17 bases. The CDR3 nucleotides read TGTGCCATCAGTGGTGGGCCCGGTGGCCTATCCTACGAGCAGTACTTC. Translating gives CAISGGPGGLSYEQYF.

The rearrangement joins TRBV7-2 to TRBJ2-7; no clear D. The CDR3 covers 12 residues. The germline V and J ends were trimmed by 5 bases and 3 bases, with 8 bases remaining between them. Germline-derived CDR1 and CDR2 are SGHTA and FQGNSA. The CDR3 loop reads CASSPSNYEQYF. In DNA form, the CDR3 reads TGTGCCAGCAGCCCCTCCAACTACGAGCAGTACTTC.

The J gene is TRBJ2-3, the V gene TRBV21-1; the table names TRBD2, a call not compared with the DNA. TRBV21-1 is termed a pseudogene. This CDR3 has 16 residues. DNA for the CDR3: TGTGCCAGCAGCCACCGGGGCGGGGTGGGCACAGATACGCAGTATTTT. It codes for CASSHRGGVGTDTQYF.

The chain employs TRBV19 and TRBJ2-2, with 11 bases aligning to TRBD2. CDR3 length: 17 amino acids. Trimming cost V 3 bases and J 2 bases; bases outside gene matches: 5. Germline CDR1 LNHDA, CDR2 SQIVND (reference sequence). CDR3 DNA sequence: TGTGCCAGTAGTATGGTGGGACTAGCGGAAAACACCGGGGAGCTGTTTTTT. Its protein is CASSMVGLAENTGELFF.